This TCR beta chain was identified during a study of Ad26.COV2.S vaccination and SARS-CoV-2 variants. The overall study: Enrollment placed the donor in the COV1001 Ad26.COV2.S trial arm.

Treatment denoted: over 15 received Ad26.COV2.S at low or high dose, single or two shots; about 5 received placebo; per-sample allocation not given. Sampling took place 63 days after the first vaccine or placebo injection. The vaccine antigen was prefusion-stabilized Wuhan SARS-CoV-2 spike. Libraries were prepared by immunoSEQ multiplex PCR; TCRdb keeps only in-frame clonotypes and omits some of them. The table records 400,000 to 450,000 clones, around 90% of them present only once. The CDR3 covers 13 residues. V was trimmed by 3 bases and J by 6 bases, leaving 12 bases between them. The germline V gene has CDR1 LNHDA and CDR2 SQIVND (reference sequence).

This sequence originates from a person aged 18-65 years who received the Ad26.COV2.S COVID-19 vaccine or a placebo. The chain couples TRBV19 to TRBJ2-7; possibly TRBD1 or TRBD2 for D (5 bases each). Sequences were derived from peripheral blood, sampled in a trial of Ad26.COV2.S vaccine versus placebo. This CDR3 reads CASSILSGTEQYF. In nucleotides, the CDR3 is TGTGCCAGTAGTATCCTCTCAGGGACCGAGCAGTACTTC.